Listed below are T cell receptor beta chains from one sample, sequenced in a study of T cell repertoires in cytomegalovirus infection. Their specific antigens are unknown. TCRdb re-called the reads through MiXCR, storing one row per CDR3 protein. The sample includes 100,000 to 120,000 distinct CDR3 sequences, roughly 31% seen only once; the top ten take roughly 40%. Specimen: CD8+ T cells from cultured PBMCs, collected from culture after CMV antigen stimulation. All receptors derive from a human donor in good health (CMV status not recorded). Some clones in this sample may be carry-over from other donors' samples. CDR3s leave out the opening cysteine and the closing phenylalanine or tryptophan.

v_gene	j_gene	CDR3aa
TRBV5-1	TRBJ2-3	ASSRTDRVGVPDTQY
TRBV28	TRBJ1-3	ASRGQEGNTIY
TRBV2	TRBJ2-5	ASREHGQLQETQY
TRBV6-1	TRBJ1-5	ASSAPTGGLREPQH
TRBV19	TRBJ1-5	ASSLWGIGAPQH
TRBV7-2	TRBJ2-1	ASSWELAGGFEQF
TRBV4-1	TRBJ2-3	ASSQDGLQITDTQY
TRBV2	TRBJ2-7	ASSGRNSYEQY
TRBV27	TRBJ1-6	ASSTTGGAFSYNSPLH
TRBV11-2	TRBJ1-6	ATKDVNSPLH
TRBV20-1	TRBJ1-5	SAKRTEGDYQPQH
TRBV4-3	TRBJ2-7	ASSPKTPSGGVDEQY
TRBV5-1	TRBJ1-2	ASSDENSNYGYT
TRBV5-8	TRBJ2-1	ASSQGQGGRNEQF
TRBV12-3/TRBV12-4	TRBJ2-7	ASSPVSGGAISYEQY